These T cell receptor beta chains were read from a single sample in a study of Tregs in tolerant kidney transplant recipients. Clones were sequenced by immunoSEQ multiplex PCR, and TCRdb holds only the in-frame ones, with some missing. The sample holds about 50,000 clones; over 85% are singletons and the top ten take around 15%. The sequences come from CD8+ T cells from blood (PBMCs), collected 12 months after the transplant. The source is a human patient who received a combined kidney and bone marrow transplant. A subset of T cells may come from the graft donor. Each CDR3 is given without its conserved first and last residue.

cdr3_aa: ASSLGQGAEAF
v_call: TRBV11-3

cdr3_aa: ASRQGMNYT
v_call: TRBV9

cdr3_aa: ASSVFKTYEQY
v_call: TRBV7-2

cdr3_aa: ASYSDYRNYNEQF
v_call: TRBV2

cdr3_aa: ASSPSLSGKGYNEQF
v_call: TRBV7-9

cdr3_aa: ASSGGQDEQY
v_call: TRBV2

cdr3_aa: ASSLEDRVYGYT
v_call: TRBV5-6

cdr3_aa: ASSVTTASTDTQY
v_call: TRBV9

cdr3_aa: ASSLVPPDRTRITLEQY
v_call: TRBV7-9

cdr3_aa: ASSSGLDYTGELF
v_call: TRBV27

cdr3_aa: ASSQDLGAVAKNIQY
v_call: TRBV4-3

cdr3_aa: ASSLFQTGGIAQPQH
v_call: TRBV5-8

cdr3_aa: SVPDRGDNEQF
v_call: TRBV29-1

cdr3_aa: AISEGTASLGYGNTIY
v_call: TRBV10-3

cdr3_aa: ASSLLAGGPNEQF
v_call: TRBV6-1

cdr3_aa: ATFPGDRSGNTIY
v_call: TRBV10-1

cdr3_aa: SAGTGTYEQY
v_call: TRBV29-1

cdr3_aa: ASSQVPGKNYEQY
v_call: TRBV4-1

cdr3_aa: AISGVTGTYSSDEQF
v_call: TRBV10-3

cdr3_aa: ASSLVLAGEQY
v_call: TRBV5-4

cdr3_aa: ASSFIQSLYSGANVLT
v_call: TRBV5-4

cdr3_aa: ASSIGITEAF
v_call: TRBV19

cdr3_aa: ASSQPLARSSYEQY
v_call: TRBV23-1

cdr3_aa: ASRPRDRDPQETQY
v_call: TRBV7-9

cdr3_aa: ASSQQGARGYEQY
v_call: TRBV4-3

cdr3_aa: ASSLLVGDEKLF
v_call: TRBV28

cdr3_aa: ASSEALSPYSEQF
v_call: TRBV2

cdr3_aa: ASSLDRTGGSTDTQY
v_call: TRBV7-3

cdr3_aa: ARSLEIRGQNTGELF
v_call: TRBV5-3

cdr3_aa: ASSSAKGGLHEQF
v_call: TRBV7-3

cdr3_aa: ASSGLEYNEQF
v_call: TRBV5-1

cdr3_aa: ASSLGTGVNEQF
v_call: TRBV27

cdr3_aa: ASGFNPYEQY
v_call: TRBV12-5

cdr3_aa: ASSMTWGNSNQPQH
v_call: TRBV19

cdr3_aa: ASSFPTSGSDTQY
v_call: TRBV7-9

cdr3_aa: ASSQSLAGGDTGELF
v_call: TRBV4-2

cdr3_aa: ASSLFDRSYEQY
v_call: TRBV27

cdr3_aa: ASSSGETQY
v_call: TRBV27

cdr3_aa: ASSPYPPGGEDVYEQY
v_call: TRBV7-6

cdr3_aa: ASSIDPQSGNTIY
v_call: TRBV19

cdr3_aa: ASSAGTRVTGELF
v_call: TRBV7-9

cdr3_aa: ASSQGGNEQF
v_call: TRBV13

cdr3_aa: ATSRGSGTGGAEQY
v_call: TRBV15

cdr3_aa: ASSTRQGAYYEQY
v_call: TRBV19

cdr3_aa: AWSFGSSYEQY
v_call: TRBV30

cdr3_aa: ASSQPTGFSEAF
v_call: TRBV4-2

cdr3_aa: ASSQGTGTTYEQY
v_call: TRBV4-2

cdr3_aa: AGSFGESSYNEQF
v_call: TRBV5-6

cdr3_aa: ASSAQRSGGPGGYNEQF
v_call: TRBV13

cdr3_aa: ASMPLQSSEQY
v_call: TRBV27

cdr3_aa: ASSLTSGRASTQY
v_call: TRBV7-2

cdr3_aa: ASSEAPSVVSYEQY
v_call: TRBV10-2

cdr3_aa: ASSYTDSAFSEQY
v_call: TRBV6-5

cdr3_aa: ASSPSGAFSTQY
v_call: TRBV5-6